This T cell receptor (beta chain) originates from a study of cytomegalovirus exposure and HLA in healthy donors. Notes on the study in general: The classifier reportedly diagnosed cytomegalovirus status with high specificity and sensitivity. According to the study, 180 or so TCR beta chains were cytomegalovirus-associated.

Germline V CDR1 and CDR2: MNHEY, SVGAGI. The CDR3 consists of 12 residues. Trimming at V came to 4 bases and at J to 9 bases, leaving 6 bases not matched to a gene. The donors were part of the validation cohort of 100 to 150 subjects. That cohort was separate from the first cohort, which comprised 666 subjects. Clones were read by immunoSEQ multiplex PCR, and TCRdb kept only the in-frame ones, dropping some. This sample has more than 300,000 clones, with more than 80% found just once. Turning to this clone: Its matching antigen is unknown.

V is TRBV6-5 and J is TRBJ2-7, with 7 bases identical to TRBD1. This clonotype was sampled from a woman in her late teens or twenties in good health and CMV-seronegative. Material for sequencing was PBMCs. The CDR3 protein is CASSSRQGGQYF. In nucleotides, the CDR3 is TGTGCCAGCAGTTCCCGACAGGGTGGGCAGTACTTC.